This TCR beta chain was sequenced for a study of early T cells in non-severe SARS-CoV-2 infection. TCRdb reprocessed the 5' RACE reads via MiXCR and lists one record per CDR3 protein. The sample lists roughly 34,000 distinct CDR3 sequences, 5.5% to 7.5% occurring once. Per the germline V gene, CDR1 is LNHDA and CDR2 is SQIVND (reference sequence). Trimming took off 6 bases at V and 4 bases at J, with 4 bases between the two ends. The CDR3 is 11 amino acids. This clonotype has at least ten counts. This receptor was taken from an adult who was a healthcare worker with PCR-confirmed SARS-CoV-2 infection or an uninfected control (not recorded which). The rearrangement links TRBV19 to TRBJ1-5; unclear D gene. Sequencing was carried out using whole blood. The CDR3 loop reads CASRWNQPQHF. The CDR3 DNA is TGTGCCAGTAGGTGGAATCAGCCCCAGCATTTT.